This T cell receptor beta chain is drawn from a study of cytomegalovirus exposure and HLA in healthy donors. Primers for the PCR totalled 60 Vbeta and 13 Jbeta. Libraries were prepared by immunoSEQ multiplex PCR; TCRdb keeps only in-frame clonotypes and omits some of them. This table holds roughly 150,000 clones, roughly 74% found once. The ends lost 2 bases at V and 2 bases at J; junction bases unmatched: 5. Germline loops: CDR1 MNHNY, CDR2 SVGAGI (reference sequence). This CDR3 region has 15 residues. Sequenced sample: PBMCs. The V call is TRBV6-6, the J call TRBJ2-5; 7 bases agree with TRBD2. This sequence originates from a man younger than 30 in good health and CMV-seropositive. CDR3 nucleotides: TGTGCCAGCAGTTACCCAACTAGCGAGCAAGAGACCCAGTACTTC. Translated: CASSYPTSEQETQYF.